Listed below are T cell receptor beta chains from one sample, sequenced in a study of blood T cell repertoires in COVID-19. Sequencing was performed with immunoSEQ multiplex PCR; in TCRdb, only in-frame clones are kept and a portion is missing. The sample yields about 130,000 clones, roughly three quarters seen once. Material: peripheral blood. The receptor set was obtained from a woman in her 70s with acute or convalescent COVID-19. Each CDR3 is given with its conserved first and last residue. Fields, in order: clone size, V gene, D gene, CDR3 length, J gene, CDR3 DNA, CDR3 protein. The D gene is left open where the match is weak. Part of the rows lack a size; the others show once, few, many or a class for expanded clones.

NA	TRBV19	NA	18	TRBJ2-3	TGTGCCAGTACCTTGGGCCGACAGGGAGGAAGACCCACAGATACGCAGTATTTT	CASTLGRQGGRPTDTQYF
NA	TRBV30	TRBD1	14	TRBJ2-3	TGTGCCTGTTCCGGGACAGGGACAGCGGATACGCAGTATTTT	CACSGTGTADTQYF
NA	TRBV10-3	NA	14	TRBJ1-6	TGTGCCATCAGCGGACAGATTGGGCAGTCACCCCTCCACTTT	CAISGQIGQSPLHF
NA	TRBV13	NA	14	TRBJ1-2	TGTGCCAGCAGCCAACACGGGACACCTTATGGCTACACCTTC	CASSQHGTPYGYTF
few	TRBV5-4	TRBD2	14	TRBJ2-7	TGTGCCAGCAGCTCGGGACTAGCGGATTACGAGCAGTACTTC	CASSSGLADYEQYF
NA	TRBV10-3	TRBD2	15	TRBJ2-3	TGTGCCATCAGTGATGGACTAGCGGGGGGAGATACGCAGTATTTT	CAISDGLAGGDTQYF
few	TRBV7-9	TRBD2	16	TRBJ2-5	TGTGCCAGCAGCCATAGCGGGGGCCTGGGGGGAGAGACCCAGTACTTC	CASSHSGGLGGETQYF
few	TRBV9	TRBD2	15	TRBJ2-1	TGTGCCAGCAGCACCACTAGCGGGGGGGGCAATGAGCAGTTCTTC	CASSTTSGGGNEQFF
NA	TRBV14	NA	13	TRBJ1-5	TGTGCCAGCAGCCAAGGGCTCAATCAGCCCCAGCATTTT	CASSQGLNQPQHF
NA	TRBV18	NA	13	TRBJ1-1	TGTGCCAGCTCACCCCAAATAGACACTGAAGCTTTCTTT	CASSPQIDTEAFF
NA	TRBV24-1	TRBD2	19	TRBJ2-1	TGTGCCACCAGTGATTCCACCCCAGCGGGAGGACCTAGCTACAATGAGCAGTTCTTC	CATSDSTPAGGPSYNEQFF
NA	TRBV6-4	NA	13	TRBJ1-5	TGTGCCAGCAGCTCGGACACGTTCGGGCCCCAGCATTTT	CASSSDTFGPQHF
once	TRBV30	NA	12	TRBJ2-7	TGTGCCTGGAGTCCCAGGGGTTACGAGCAGTACTTC	CAWSPRGYEQYF
NA	TRBV7-2	TRBD1	15	TRBJ2-1	TGTGCCAGCAGCTTAGGACAGGGGCTCTACAATGAGCAGTTCTTC	CASSLGQGLYNEQFF
NA	TRBV7-6	TRBD1	17	TRBJ2-2	TGTGCCAGCAGCTTAGTGTTCGGACAGGGAACGGACGGGGAGCTGTTTTTT	CASSLVFGQGTDGELFF
NA	TRBV7-8	NA	16	TRBJ2-1	TGTGCCAGCAGCTACCCGACAGGTATTACTTTTGATGAGCAGTTCTTC	CASSYPTGITFDEQFF
once	TRBV5-4	NA	17	TRBJ2-2	TGTGCCAGCAGCTTTCTCTGGGGAGCGGAAAACACCGGGGAGCTGTTTTTT	CASSFLWGAENTGELFF
NA	TRBV6-2/TRBV6-3	NA	14	TRBJ1-2	TGTGCCAGCAGTACGACTACAGGGAGCACCGGCTACACCTTC	CASSTTTGSTGYTF
NA	TRBV28	NA	14	TRBJ2-5	TGTGCCAGCAGTTCGGGAGCGGCCCGGGAGACCCAGTACTTC	CASSSGAARETQYF
few	TRBV28	NA	11	TRBJ2-7	TGTGCCAGCAGCCCAACCTACGAGCAGTACTTC	CASSPTYEQYF
NA	TRBV12-3/TRBV12-4	NA	13	TRBJ1-5	TGTGCCAGCACCTTGGGGGGAGGTCAGCCCCAGCATTTT	CASTLGGGQPQHF
few	TRBV27	NA	14	TRBJ2-1	TGTGCCAGCAGATACCCCGGGGTTAGAAATGAGCAGTTCTTC	CASRYPGVRNEQFF
NA	TRBV20-1	TRBD2	16	TRBJ2-1	TGCAGTGCTAGTGAGCGGGGGGGAGGGCCCTACAATGAGCAGTTCTTC	CSASERGGGPYNEQFF
NA	TRBV5-6	TRBD1	15	TRBJ2-7	TGTGCCAGCAGCTACCAGACAGGGGGCTCCTACGAGCAGTACTTC	CASSYQTGGSYEQYF
few	TRBV14	NA	12	TRBJ2-1	TGTGCCAGCAGCCTCTTACGGAATGAGCAGTTCTTC	CASSLLRNEQFF
NA	TRBV19	TRBD1	15	TRBJ2-7	TGTGCCAGTAGTTCGACAGGGGGCGGCTCCTACGAGCAGTACTTC	CASSSTGGGSYEQYF
few	TRBV12-3/TRBV12-4	TRBD1	12	TRBJ1-2	TGTGCCAGCAGTTCGGACAGGTCTGGCTACACCTTC	CASSSDRSGYTF
few	TRBV6-4	TRBD2	15	TRBJ2-1	TGTGCCAGCAGTCAAGACGGGACTAGCGGCAATGAGCAGTTCTTC	CASSQDGTSGNEQFF
NA	TRBV5-5	TRBD1	16	TRBJ2-2	TGTGCCAGCAGCTGGGGACAGGGGGCCTACACCGGGGAGCTGTTTTTT	CASSWGQGAYTGELFF
NA	TRBV29-1	TRBD1	10	TRBJ1-2	TGCAGCGTGGCCATGACAGGGCTCGTCTTC	CSVAMTGLVF
NA	TRBV6-5	TRBD1	14	TRBJ1-2	TGTGCCAGCAGGAAAGGGGGCGCAGGGTATGGCTACACCTTC	CASRKGGAGYGYTF
once	TRBV11-2	TRBD2	15	TRBJ2-1	TGTGCCAGCAGCCCGCTAGCGGCTGCCTACAATGAGCAGTTCTTC	CASSPLAAAYNEQFF
NA	TRBV2	TRBD1	18	TRBJ1-6	TGTGCCAGCAGCTTCACCTTTTCAGGGGGCGCGGGTTCCTCACCCCTCCACTTT	CASSFTFSGGAGSSPLHF
NA	TRBV6-1	NA	13	TRBJ1-2	TGTGCCAGCAGTGAATGGGGCGGGACTGGCTACACCTTC	CASSEWGGTGYTF
NA	TRBV7-8	TRBD1	17	TRBJ2-3	TGTGCCAGCAGCTTTCGCCCGACAGGGGTTAGCACAGATACGCAGTATTTT	CASSFRPTGVSTDTQYF
NA	TRBV15	TRBD1	13	TRBJ1-2	TGTGCCACCCGCAAATCGGGACAGAGGGAGTACACCTTC	CATRKSGQREYTF
NA	TRBV18	TRBD2	15	TRBJ2-7	TGTGCCAGCTCACATCCGGGACTAGCGGGAGACGAGCAGTACTTC	CASSHPGLAGDEQYF
few	TRBV19	NA	12	TRBJ1-6	TGTGCCAGTAGTCGCAGGAATTCACCCCTCCACTTT	CASSRRNSPLHF
NA	TRBV30	TRBD2	16	TRBJ2-1	TGTGCCTGGAGTGGATTGGGAGCGGGAGCCTACAATGAGCAGTTCTTC	CAWSGLGAGAYNEQFF
NA	TRBV9	TRBD2	15	TRBJ2-2	TGTGCCAGCACCCCGGGGGGGGCGAACACCGGGGAGCTGTTTTTT	CASTPGGANTGELFF
NA	TRBV7-8	NA	15	TRBJ2-3	TGTGCCAGCAGCCTCGACTCACCTAGCACAGATACGCAGTATTTT	CASSLDSPSTDTQYF
few	TRBV6-5	NA	12	TRBJ1-1	TGTGCCAGCAGCCCCGGGACAAATGAAGCTTTCTTT	CASSPGTNEAFF
NA	TRBV5-6	NA	12	TRBJ1-2	TGTGCCACCCGGAAGGCCCGGGAGGGCTACACCTTC	CATRKAREGYTF
few	TRBV7-8	NA	14	TRBJ1-3	TGTGCCAGCAGCCTAAGGGGATCCGGAAACACCATATATTTT	CASSLRGSGNTIYF
many	TRBV7-2	NA	14	TRBJ1-2	TGTGCCAGCACCCTACAGGGCGGCGACTATGGCTACACCTTC	CASTLQGGDYGYTF
NA	TRBV29-1	NA	13	TRBJ1-2	TGCAGCGTTGAAGCGGCGGGATCCTATGGCTACACCTTC	CSVEAAGSYGYTF
many	TRBV9	NA	14	TRBJ1-2	TGTGCCAGCAGCCCGGGTATTTTTAACTATGGCTACACCTTC	CASSPGIFNYGYTF
few	TRBV20-1	NA	12	TRBJ1-1	TGCAGTGCTAGTCTCAGGGTATCTGAAGCTTTCTTT	CSASLRVSEAFF